This TCR beta chain was sequenced during a study of STAT3 mutations in large granular lymphocyte leukemia. Points from the study as a whole: Every T-LGLL patient had at least one immunodominant TCRbeta clonotype.

The CDR3 is made up of 15 amino acids. TCRdb's table, derived via immunoSEQ multiplex PCR, lists solely in-frame clones and lacks some. The sample gives around 13,000 clones, roughly 80% of which show up once; about 51% is in the top ten. In the case of this clone: As yet, its antigen is unknown.

This TCR was recovered from a man in his fifties or sixties with T-cell large granular lymphocyte leukemia. Some clones in this sample may be carry-over from other donors' samples. The chain recombines TRBV21-1 with TRBJ2-7; the D segment call TRBD2 is taken from the table without a DNA check. TRBV21-1 is given as a pseudogene. Sequencing was carried out using peripheral blood mononuclear cells. This CDR3 reads CASSKEGGGDYEQYF. CDR3 nucleotide sequence: TGTGCCAGCAGCAAAGAAGGCGGGGGAGACTACGAGCAGTACTTC.